This T cell receptor (beta chain) comes out of a study of blood T cells in healthy people across ages. Ranging in age from about 6 to 90, the donors were healthy Caucasian individuals from Russia. Every donor provided around 9.3 milliliters of peripheral blood. Germline loops: CDR1 DFQATT, CDR2 SNEGSKA (reference sequence). CDR3 length: 12 amino acids. V lost 5 bases and J lost 4; bases outside the gene matches: 3. Concerning this clonotype itself: The target antigen is unknown.

General study results and limits: Not knowing donor CMV status may have confounded expanded clonotype changes.

For the second PCR, which ran for about 6 to 11 cycles, a sample-barcoded 5' primer and a J-beta primer mix were used. One entry per CDR3 protein, called by TCRdb with MiXCR from the 5' RACE reads. The table includes some 1,500,000 distinct CDR3 sequences, 35% to 45% detected once. What was sequenced was blood. The chain carries TRBV20-1 and TRBJ1-2; 8 nucleotides align to TRBD1. The source is a woman younger than 35 in good health. CDR3 sequence (DNA): TGCAGTGCTCCACAGGGGGTCTATGGCTACACCTTC. Residues: CSAPQGVYGYTF.